A single T cell receptor (beta chain) is shown here with its context. Its antigen is currently unknown. Researchers ran the PCR with 60 Vbeta and 13 Jbeta primers. Sequenced by immunoSEQ multiplex PCR; TCRdb stores in-frame clones only, minus some. The repertoire table contains 100,000 to 150,000 clones. Donors likely had unrecorded immune exposures despite being nominally healthy when sampled. This CDR3 region has 15 residues. Germline lookup yields CDR1 SGHNT and CDR2 YYREEE (reference sequence). V was trimmed by 0 bases and J by 2 bases, leaving 12 bases between them. This sample stems from a study of cytomegalovirus exposure and HLA in healthy donors. Study-level points and caveats: Presence/absence analysis assumed near-uniform sequencing depth across donors. The listing of roughly 160 TCR beta chains classed them as cytomegalovirus-associated. HLA alleles showed associations with approximately 15,000 TCR beta sequences in a later analysis, at a 0.05 false discovery rate.

The origin of this receptor is a man aged 25-45 years in good health and CMV-seronegative. The material sequenced was PBMCs. V and J are TRBV5-4 and TRBJ2-7, with D possibly being TRBD1 (6 bases). The CDR3 region has the DNA TGTGCCAGCAGCTTGGGGCAGGGGTACCCCTACGAGCAGTACTTC. Translating it yields CASSLGQGYPYEQYF. The whole variable domain, filled in from reference TRBV5-4 and TRBJ2-7, reads ETGVTQSPTHLIKTRGQQVTLRCSSQSGHNTVSWYQQALGQGPQFIFQYYREEENGRGNFPPRFSGLQFPNYSSELNVNALELDDSALYLCASSLGQGYPYEQYFGPGTRLTVT.